The sequence of this TCR beta chain was determined in a study of cytomegalovirus exposure and HLA in healthy donors. PCR was performed using 60 Vbeta and 13 Jbeta primers. Profiled with immunoSEQ multiplex PCR; TCRdb holds only in-frame clones, not every one. The data show about 130,000 clones, with 81% seen just once and approximately 6% held by the top ten. On this clone: Antigen specificity is unknown.

General study points: Investigators reported about 160 TCR beta chains as tied to cytomegalovirus. Among donors in an Asian-associated ancestry cluster, a later analysis reportedly found fewer N-insertions than the approximately 670-donor mean. An analysis was carried out at a later point. It showed that HLA-associated TCR beta chains were more clonally expanded than equally common non-associated chains. Using the classifier, cytomegalovirus status was reportedly diagnosed with high specificity and sensitivity.

The receptor was isolated from a woman aged 40 to 55 in good health and CMV-seropositive. Input material: PBMCs.

The CDR3, as DNA: TGTGCCAGCAGTCCCGCCCTCGGGACTAGCGGGACCAATGAGCAGTTCTTC. Its protein is CASSPALGTSGTNEQFF. V usage is TRBV27 and J usage is TRBJ2-1, with TRBD2 matching over 13 bases. CDR1 and CDR2 (germline): MNHEY, SMNVEV (reference sequence). The CDR3 extends over 17 amino acids. V dropped 5 bases and J dropped 6; count of bases not matched to a gene: 10.